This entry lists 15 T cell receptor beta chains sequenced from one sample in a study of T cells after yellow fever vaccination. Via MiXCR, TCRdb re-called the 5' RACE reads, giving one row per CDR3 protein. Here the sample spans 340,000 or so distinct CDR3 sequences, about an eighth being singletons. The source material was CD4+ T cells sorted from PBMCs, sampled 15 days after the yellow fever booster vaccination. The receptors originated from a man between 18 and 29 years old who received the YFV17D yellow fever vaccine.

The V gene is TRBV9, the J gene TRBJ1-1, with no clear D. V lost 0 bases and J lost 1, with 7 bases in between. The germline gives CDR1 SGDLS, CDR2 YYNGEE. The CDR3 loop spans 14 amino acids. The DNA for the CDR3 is TGTGCCAGCAGCGTAGACGGCCAGAACACTGAAGCTTTCTTT. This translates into CASSVDGQNTEAFF.

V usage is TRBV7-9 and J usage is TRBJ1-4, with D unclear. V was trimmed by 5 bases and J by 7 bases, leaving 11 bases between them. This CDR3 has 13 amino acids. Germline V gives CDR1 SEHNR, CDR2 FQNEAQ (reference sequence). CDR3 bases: TGTGCCAGCAGCCCGGCTGGGCTTGAAAAACTGTTTTTT. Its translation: CASSPAGLEKLFF.

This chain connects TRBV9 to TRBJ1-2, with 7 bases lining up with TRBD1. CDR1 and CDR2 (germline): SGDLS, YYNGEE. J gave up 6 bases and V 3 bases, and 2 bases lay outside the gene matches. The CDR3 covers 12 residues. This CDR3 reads CASSATGNGYTF. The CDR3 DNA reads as TGTGCCAGCAGCGCGACAGGGAATGGCTACACCTTC.

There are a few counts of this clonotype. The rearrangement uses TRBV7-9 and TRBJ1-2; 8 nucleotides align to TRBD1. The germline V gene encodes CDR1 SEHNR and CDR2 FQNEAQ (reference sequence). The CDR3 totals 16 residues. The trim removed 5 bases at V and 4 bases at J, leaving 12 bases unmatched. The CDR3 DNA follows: TGTGCCAGCAGCCAGGGACAGGATCCTGCAGTCTATGGCTACACCTTC. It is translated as CASSQGQDPAVYGYTF.

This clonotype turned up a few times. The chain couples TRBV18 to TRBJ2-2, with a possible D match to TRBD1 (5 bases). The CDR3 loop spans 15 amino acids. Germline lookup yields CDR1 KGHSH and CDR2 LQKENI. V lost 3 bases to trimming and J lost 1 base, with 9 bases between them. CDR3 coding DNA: TGTGCCAGCTCACCCCGAGGACAGAACACCGGGGAGCTGTTTTTT. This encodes CASSPRGQNTGELFF.

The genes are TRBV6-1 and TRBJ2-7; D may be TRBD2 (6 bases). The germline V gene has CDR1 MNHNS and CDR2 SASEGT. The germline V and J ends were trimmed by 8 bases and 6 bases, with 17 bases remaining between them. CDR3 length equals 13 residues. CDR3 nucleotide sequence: TGTGCCAGCCGGCGGGACTCGAGTCCCGAGCAGTACTTC. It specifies CASRRDSSPEQYF.

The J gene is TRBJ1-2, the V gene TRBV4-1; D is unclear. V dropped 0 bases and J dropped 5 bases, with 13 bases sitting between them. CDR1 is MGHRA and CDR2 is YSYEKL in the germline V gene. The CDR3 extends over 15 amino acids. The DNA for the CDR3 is TGCGCCAGCAGCCAAGAAATCCTCGAGGGATATGGCTACACCTTC. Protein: CASSQEILEGYGYTF.

The CDR3 sequence: CASSFSSGSSYGYTF. The CDR3 DNA sequence: TGCGCCAGCAGCTTTTCCTCGGGATCGAGCTATGGCTACACCTTC. The J gene is TRBJ1-2, the V gene TRBV5-1; D call uncertain. Germline lookup yields CDR1 SGHRS and CDR2 YFSETQ. V was pared by 2 bases and J by 4 bases, with 15 bases between. The CDR3 consists of 15 residues.

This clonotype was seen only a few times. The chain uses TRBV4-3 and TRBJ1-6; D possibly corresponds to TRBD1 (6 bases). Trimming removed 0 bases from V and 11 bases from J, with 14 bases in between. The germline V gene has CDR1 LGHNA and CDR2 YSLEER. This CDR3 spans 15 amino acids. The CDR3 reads CASSQEGQGKTPLHF. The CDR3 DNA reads TGCGCCAGCAGCCAAGAAGGGCAGGGGAAGACACCCCTCCACTTT.

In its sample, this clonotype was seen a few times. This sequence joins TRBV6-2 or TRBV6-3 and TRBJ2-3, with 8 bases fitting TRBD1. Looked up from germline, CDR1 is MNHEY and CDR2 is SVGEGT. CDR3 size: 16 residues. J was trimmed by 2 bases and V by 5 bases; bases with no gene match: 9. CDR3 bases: TGTGCCAGCAGTCGGGACAGGTCGACAACCACAGATACGCAGTATTTT. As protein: CASSRDRSTTTDTQYF.

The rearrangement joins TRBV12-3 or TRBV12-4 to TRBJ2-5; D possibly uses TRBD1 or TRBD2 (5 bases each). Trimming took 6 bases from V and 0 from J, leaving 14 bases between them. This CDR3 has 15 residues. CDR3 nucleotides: TGTGCCAGCAGCCGAGAGGGGATGTACCAAGAGACCCAGTACTTC. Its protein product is CASSREGMYQETQYF.

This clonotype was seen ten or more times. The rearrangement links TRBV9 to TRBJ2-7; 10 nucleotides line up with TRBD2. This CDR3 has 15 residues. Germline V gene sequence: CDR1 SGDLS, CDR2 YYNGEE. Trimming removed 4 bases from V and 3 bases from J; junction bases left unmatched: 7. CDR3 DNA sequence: TGTGCCAGCAGCCCAGGGCTAGCGGGGGTCTACGAGCAGTACTTC. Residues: CASSPGLAGVYEQYF.

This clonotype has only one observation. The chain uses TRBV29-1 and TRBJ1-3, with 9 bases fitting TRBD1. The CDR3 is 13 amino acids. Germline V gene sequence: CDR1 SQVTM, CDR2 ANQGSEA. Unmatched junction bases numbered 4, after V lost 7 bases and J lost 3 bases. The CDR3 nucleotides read TGCAGCGATACGACAGGGGGTGGAAACACCATATATTTT. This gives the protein CSDTTGGGNTIYF.

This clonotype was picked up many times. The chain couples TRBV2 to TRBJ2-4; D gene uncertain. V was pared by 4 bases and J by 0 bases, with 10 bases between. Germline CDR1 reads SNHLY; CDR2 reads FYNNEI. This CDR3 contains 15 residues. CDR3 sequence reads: CASSGPEIAKNIQYF. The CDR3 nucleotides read TGTGCCAGCAGTGGGCCGGAGATAGCCAAAAACATTCAGTACTTC.

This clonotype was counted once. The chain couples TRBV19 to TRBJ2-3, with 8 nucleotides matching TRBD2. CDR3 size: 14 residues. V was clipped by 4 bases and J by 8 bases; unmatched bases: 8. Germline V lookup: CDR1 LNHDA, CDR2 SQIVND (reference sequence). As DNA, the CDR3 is TGTGCCAGTAGTACCAGCGGGGGCCGACGTACGCAGTATTTT. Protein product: CASSTSGGRRTQYF.